This T cell receptor (beta chain) appears in the sequencing data of a study of blood T cells in healthy people across ages. The V end was cut by 2 bases, the J end by 2 bases, with 21 bases between. CDR1 SGDLS and CDR2 YYNGEE come from the germline V gene. CDR3 length: 18 residues. PCR was performed a second time for 7 to 11 cycles using a sample-barcoded 5' primer and a J-beta primer mix. TCRdb re-called the 5' RACE reads through MiXCR, storing one row per CDR3 protein. Of under 1,100,000 distinct CDR3 sequences detected, around 27% appear once; the ten largest clones hold less than 0.85%. These data were also filed under a second study, of T cells of mothers and their children. That paper states: Mothers yielded over 8.5 million CDR3 reads, children some 2.9 million each. In unrelated and related pairs, TCR recombination output is shaped in a similar way by thymic selection. Compared with unrelated pairs, related mother-child pairs had slightly higher, non-significant overlap.

This TCR was sampled from a girl aged 2 to 10 in good health. The sequenced sample consisted of blood. V gene TRBV9 combines with J gene TRBJ2-3; D could derive from TRBD1 or TRBD2 (5 bases each). CDR3 DNA sequence: TGTGCCAGCAGCGTTCTAATTGGGACGGGTCTTAACACAGATACGCAGTATTTT. The encoded protein is CASSVLIGTGLNTDTQYF.